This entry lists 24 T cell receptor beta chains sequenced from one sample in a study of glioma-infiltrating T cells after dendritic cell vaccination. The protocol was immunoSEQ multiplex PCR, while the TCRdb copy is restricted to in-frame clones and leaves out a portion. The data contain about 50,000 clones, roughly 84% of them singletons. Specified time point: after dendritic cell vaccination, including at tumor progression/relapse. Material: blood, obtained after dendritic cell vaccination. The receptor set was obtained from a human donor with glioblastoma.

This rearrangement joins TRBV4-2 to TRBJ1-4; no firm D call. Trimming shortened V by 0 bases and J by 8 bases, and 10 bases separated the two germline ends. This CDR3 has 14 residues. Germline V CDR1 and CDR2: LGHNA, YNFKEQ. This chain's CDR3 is CASSQELGGEKLFF. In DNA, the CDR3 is TGTGCCAGCAGCCAAGAATTGGGAGGCGAAAAACTGTTTTTT.

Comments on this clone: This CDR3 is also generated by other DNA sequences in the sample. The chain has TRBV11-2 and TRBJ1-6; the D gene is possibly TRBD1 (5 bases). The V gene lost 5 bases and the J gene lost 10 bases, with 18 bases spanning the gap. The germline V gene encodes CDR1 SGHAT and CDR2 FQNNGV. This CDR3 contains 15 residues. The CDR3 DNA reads TGTGCCAGCAGCCGTCTCCGGGGGATCGGATCACCCCTCCACTTT. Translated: CASSRLRGIGSPLHF.

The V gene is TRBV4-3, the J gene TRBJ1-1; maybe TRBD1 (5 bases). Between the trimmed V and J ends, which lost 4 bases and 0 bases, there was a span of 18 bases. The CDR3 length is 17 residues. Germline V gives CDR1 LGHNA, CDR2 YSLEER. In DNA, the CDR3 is TGCGCCAGCAGCCGAGAGGGGAGGGGATCCTTGAACACTGAAGCTTTCTTT. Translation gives CASSREGRGSLNTEAFF.

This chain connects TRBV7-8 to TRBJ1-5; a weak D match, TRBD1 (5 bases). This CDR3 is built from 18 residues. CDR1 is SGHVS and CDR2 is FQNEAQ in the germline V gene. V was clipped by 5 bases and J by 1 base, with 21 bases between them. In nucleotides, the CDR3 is TGTGCCAGCAGCCTAAACCGCGAGGGGAGGGGCAGCAATCAGCCCCAGCATTTT. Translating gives CASSLNREGRGSNQPQHF.

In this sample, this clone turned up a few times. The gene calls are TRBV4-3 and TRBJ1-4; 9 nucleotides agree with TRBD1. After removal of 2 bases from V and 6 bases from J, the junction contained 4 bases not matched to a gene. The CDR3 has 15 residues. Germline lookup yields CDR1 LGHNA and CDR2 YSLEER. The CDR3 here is CASSQLGQGDEKLFF. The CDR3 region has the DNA TGCGCCAGCAGCCAATTGGGACAGGGAGATGAAAAACTGTTTTTT.

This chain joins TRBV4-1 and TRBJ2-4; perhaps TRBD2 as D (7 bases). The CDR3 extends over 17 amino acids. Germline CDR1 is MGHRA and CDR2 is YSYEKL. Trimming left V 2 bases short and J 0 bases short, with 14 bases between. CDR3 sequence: CASSQPRGGIAKNIQYF. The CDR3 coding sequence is TGCGCCAGCAGCCAACCTAGGGGGGGAATAGCCAAAAACATTCAGTACTTC.

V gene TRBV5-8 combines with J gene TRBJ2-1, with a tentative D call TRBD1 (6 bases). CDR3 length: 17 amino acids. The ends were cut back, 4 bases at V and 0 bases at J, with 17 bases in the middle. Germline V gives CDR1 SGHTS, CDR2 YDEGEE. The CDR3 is CASSGMVGGNSYNEQFF. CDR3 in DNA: TGTGCCAGCAGCGGTATGGTAGGGGGAAACTCCTACAATGAGCAGTTCTTC.

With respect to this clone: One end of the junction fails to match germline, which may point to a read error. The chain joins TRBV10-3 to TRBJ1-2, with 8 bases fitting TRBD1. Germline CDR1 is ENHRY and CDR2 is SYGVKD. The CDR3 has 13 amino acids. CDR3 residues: CAISEGQGYSYTF. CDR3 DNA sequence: TGTGCCATCAGTGAGGGACAGGGCTATAGCTACACCTTC.

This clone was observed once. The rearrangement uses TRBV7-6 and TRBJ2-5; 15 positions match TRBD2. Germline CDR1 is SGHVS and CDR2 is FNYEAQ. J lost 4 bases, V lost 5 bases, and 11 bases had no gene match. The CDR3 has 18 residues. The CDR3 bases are TGTGCCAGCAGCGCACACACCCCGGGACTAGCGGGGGGAGAGACCCAGTACTTC. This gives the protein CASSAHTPGLAGGETQYF. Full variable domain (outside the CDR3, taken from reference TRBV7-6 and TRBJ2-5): GAGVSQSPRYKVTKRGQDVALRCDPISGHVSLYWYRQALGQGPEFLTYFNYEAQQDKSGLPNDRFSAERPEGSISTLTIQRTEQRDSAMYRCASSAHTPGLAGGETQYFGPGTRLLVL.

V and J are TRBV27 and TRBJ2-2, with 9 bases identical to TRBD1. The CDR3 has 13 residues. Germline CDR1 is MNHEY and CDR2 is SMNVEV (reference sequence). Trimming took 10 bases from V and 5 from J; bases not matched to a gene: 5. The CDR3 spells CATGQGRTGELFF. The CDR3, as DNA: TGTGCCACCGGACAGGGGAGGACCGGGGAGCTGTTTTTT.

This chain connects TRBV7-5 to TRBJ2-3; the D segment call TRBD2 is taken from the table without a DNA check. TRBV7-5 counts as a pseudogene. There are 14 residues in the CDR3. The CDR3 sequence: CASSGPGETDTQYF. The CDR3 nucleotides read TGTGCCAGCAGCGGACCGGGAGAAACAGATACGCAGTATTTT.

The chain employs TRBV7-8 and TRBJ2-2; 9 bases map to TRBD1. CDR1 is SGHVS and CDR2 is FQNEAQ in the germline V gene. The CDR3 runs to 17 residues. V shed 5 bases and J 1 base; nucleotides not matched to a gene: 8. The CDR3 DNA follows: TGTGCCAGCAGCCCGGGACAGGGTAGGAGGAACACCGGGGAGCTGTTTTTT. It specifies CASSPGQGRRNTGELFF.

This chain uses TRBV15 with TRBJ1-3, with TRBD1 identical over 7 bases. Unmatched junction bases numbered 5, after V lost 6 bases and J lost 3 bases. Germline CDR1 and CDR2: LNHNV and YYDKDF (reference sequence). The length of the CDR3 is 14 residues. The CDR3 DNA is TGTGCCACCAGTGGAGACAGGGATGGAAACACCATATATTTT. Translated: CATSGDRDGNTIYF.

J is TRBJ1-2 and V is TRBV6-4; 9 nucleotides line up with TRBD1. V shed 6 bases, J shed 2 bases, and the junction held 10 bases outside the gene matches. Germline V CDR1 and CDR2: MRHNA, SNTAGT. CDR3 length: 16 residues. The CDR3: CASRKQQGAQNYGYTF. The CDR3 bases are TGTGCCAGCAGGAAGCAACAGGGGGCGCAGAACTATGGCTACACCTTC.

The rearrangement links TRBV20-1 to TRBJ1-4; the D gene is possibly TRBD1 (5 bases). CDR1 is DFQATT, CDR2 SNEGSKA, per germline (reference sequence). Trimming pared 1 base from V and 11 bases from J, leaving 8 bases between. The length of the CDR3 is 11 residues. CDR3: CSARVQGKLFF. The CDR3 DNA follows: TGCAGTGCTAGAGTGCAGGGTAAACTGTTTTTT.

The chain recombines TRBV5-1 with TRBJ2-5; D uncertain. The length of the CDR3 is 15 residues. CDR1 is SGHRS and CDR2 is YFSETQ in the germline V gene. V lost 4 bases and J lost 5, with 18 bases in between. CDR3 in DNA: TGCGCCAGCAGCCCCCTATCGGTTCTCTTGGAGACCCAGTACTTC. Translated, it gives CASSPLSVLLETQYF. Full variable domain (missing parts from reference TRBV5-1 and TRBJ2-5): KAGVTQTPRYLIKTRGQQVTLSCSPISGHRSVSWYQQTPGQGLQFLFEYFSETQRNKGNFPGRFSGRQFSNSRSEMNVSTLELGDSALYLCASSPLSVLLETQYFGPGTRLLVL.

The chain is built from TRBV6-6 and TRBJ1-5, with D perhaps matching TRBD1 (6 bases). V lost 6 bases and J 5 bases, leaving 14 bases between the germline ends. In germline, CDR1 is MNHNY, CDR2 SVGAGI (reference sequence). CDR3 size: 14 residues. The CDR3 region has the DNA TGTGCCAGCAGCTACGACAGGAAGGATCAGCCCCAGCATTTT. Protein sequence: CASSYDRKDQPQHF.

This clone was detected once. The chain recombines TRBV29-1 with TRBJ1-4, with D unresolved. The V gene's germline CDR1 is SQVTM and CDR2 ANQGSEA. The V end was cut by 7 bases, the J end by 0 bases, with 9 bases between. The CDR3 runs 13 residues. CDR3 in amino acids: CSARDTTNEKLFF. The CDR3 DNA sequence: TGCAGCGCCCGCGATACAACTAATGAAAAACTGTTTTTT.

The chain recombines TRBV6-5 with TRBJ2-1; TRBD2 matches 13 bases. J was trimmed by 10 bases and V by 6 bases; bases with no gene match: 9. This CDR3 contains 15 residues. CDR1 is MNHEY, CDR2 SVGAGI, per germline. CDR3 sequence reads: CASSPWTSGGREQFF. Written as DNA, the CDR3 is TGTGCCAGCAGCCCTTGGACTAGCGGGGGCAGAGAGCAGTTCTTC.

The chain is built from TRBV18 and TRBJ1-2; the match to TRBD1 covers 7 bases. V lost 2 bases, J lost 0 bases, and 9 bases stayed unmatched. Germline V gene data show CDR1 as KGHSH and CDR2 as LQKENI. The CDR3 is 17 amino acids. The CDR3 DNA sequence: TGTGCCAGCTCACCATCTAGACAGGGTCATACTAACTATGGCTACACCTTC. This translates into CASSPSRQGHTNYGYTF.

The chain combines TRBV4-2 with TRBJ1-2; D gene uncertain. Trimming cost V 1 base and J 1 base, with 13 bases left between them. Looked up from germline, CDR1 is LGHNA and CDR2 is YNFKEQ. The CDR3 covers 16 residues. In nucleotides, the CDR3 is TGTGCCAGCAGCCAAGTCCTTCGCGCGGGTAACTATGGCTACACCTTC. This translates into CASSQVLRAGNYGYTF.

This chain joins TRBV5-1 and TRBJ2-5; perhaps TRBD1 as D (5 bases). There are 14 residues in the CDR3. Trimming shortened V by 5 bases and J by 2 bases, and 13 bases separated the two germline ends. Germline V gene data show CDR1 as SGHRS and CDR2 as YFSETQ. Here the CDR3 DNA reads TGCGCCAGCAGAGCCAGGGTGGGTCAAGAGACCCAGTACTTC. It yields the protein CASRARVGQETQYF. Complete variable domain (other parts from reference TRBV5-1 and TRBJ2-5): KAGVTQTPRYLIKTRGQQVTLSCSPISGHRSVSWYQQTPGQGLQFLFEYFSETQRNKGNFPGRFSGRQFSNSRSEMNVSTLELGDSALYLCASRARVGQETQYFGPGTRLLVL.

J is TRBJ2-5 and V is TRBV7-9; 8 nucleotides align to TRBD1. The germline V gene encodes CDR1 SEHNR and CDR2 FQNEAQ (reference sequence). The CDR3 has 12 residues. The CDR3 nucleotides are TGTGGAGGGCAGGGGGCGGAGGAGACCCAGTACTTC. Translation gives CGGQGAEETQYF.

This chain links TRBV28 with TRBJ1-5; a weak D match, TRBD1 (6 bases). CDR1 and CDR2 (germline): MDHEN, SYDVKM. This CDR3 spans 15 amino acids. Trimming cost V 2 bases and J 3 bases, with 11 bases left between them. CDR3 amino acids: CASSLGQINNQPQHF. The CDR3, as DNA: TGTGCCAGCAGTTTAGGACAGATCAACAATCAGCCCCAGCATTTT.